This T cell receptor (beta chain) was identified in a study of T cell repertoires in cytomegalovirus infection. About the research overall: The authors relied on CMV epitopes, both recently identified HLA-C-restricted and well-studied HLA-B-restricted. The public TCR beta signatures pointed to both CMV infection and matching HLA type.

In germline, CDR1 is SGHAT, CDR2 FQNNGV. The V gene lost 10 bases and the J gene lost 6 bases, with 21 bases spanning the gap. The CDR3 totals 15 residues. As concerns this clonotype: Its target is unknown.

Overall study results and limits: The response measured ex vivo was dominated by TCR beta clonotypes (HLA-C-restricted and CMV-specific). Cumulative public TCR beta family frequency identified carriers of CMV plus the relevant HLA.

TCRdb called the reads again in MiXCR, with one record for every CDR3 protein. This table holds under 50,000 distinct CDR3 sequences, about a fifth found once. This chain uses TRBV11-2 with TRBJ2-2; D ambiguous. This clonotype was sampled from a human donor in good health (CMV status not recorded). Some clones in this sample may be carry-over from other donors' samples. Sequencing was performed on CD8+ T cells from cultured PBMCs, taken from culture after CMV antigen stimulation. The CDR3 DNA sequence: TGTGCCACCGGCCTGGCTCAGACGGAGTCCGGGGAGCTGTTTTTT. Encoded protein: CATGLAQTESGELFF. The whole variable domain, filled in from reference TRBV11-2 and TRBJ2-2, reads EAGVAQSPRYKIIEKRQSVAFWCNPISGHATLYWYQQILGQGPKLLIQFQNNGVVDDSQLPKDRFSAERLKGVDSTLKIQPAKLEDSAVYLCATGLAQTESGELFFGEGSRLTVL.